This T cell receptor (beta chain) came from a study of cytomegalovirus exposure and HLA in healthy donors. This CDR3 has 15 residues. V was shortened by 4 bases and J by 0 bases, with 12 bases between the two germline ends. Per the germline V gene, CDR1 is SGDLS and CDR2 is YYNGEE. Comment on this clone: Its antigen remains unidentified.

The study's findings and limits: Per a later analysis, HLA-associated TCR beta chains showed more clonal expansion than other, equally common TCR beta chains. Sequencing depth roughly uniform across donors was assumed in presence/absence analyses. Cytomegalovirus association was listed for 164 TCR beta chains. An Asian-associated ancestry cluster reportedly showed fewer N-insertions than the approximately 650-donor mean in a later analysis.

Amplification used 60 Vbeta primers and 13 Jbeta primers. Only in-frame clones appear in the TCRdb table, and some are missing; sequencing was by immunoSEQ multiplex PCR. The data contain about 170,000 clones, 60% to 85% of them singletons. This clonotype was sampled from a female donor in good health and CMV-seronegative. The sequenced material came from PBMCs. The chain combines TRBV9 with TRBJ2-3; a possible D gene is TRBD1 (5 bases). CDR3 DNA sequence: TGTGCCAGCAGCATCAGACAGACTAGCACAGATACGCAGTATTTT. Residues: CASSIRQTSTDTQYF.